The 8 T cell receptor beta chains below come from one sample, sequenced in a study of blood T cell repertoires in COVID-19. TCRdb keeps only in-frame clones here, not all; method: immunoSEQ multiplex PCR. The profile shows around 190,000 clones, more than 65% of them singletons. The sample comprised peripheral blood. These receptors were collected from a human donor in a cohort sampled during active COVID-19.

This chain links TRBV4-1 with TRBJ2-5, with D tentatively TRBD2 (5 bases). This CDR3 contains 15 residues. Germline V gene sequence: CDR1 MGHRA, CDR2 YSYEKL. Between the trimmed V and J ends, which lost 5 bases and 7 bases, there was a span of 20 bases. The CDR3: CASSRSAGGRGTQYF. The CDR3 DNA reads as TGCGCCAGCAGCAGATCTGCGGGTGGCCGGGGGACCCAGTACTTC.

J is TRBJ1-5 and V is TRBV19; 7 bases line up with TRBD1. Trimming at V came to 10 bases and at J to 2 bases, leaving 11 bases not matched to a gene. This CDR3 spans 15 amino acids. Germline V gives CDR1 LNHDA, CDR2 SQIVND (reference sequence). The CDR3 reads CATGGKGARNQPQHF. Here the CDR3 DNA reads TGTGCCACCGGGGGAAAGGGGGCGCGCAATCAGCCCCAGCATTTT.

This clone was observed a handful of times. The chain uses TRBV5-6 and TRBJ2-7; possibly TRBD1 for D (5 bases). Germline V gene lookup returns CDR1 SGHDT and CDR2 YYEEEE. The V and J ends lost 3 bases and 3 bases respectively, with 16 bases between them. This CDR3 is 15 amino acids long. In DNA, the CDR3 is TGTGCCAGCAGCTGGGGCCACCGGGCCTACTACGAGCAGTACTTC. This codes for CASSWGHRAYYEQYF.

The rearrangement joins TRBV3-1 (or the pseudogene TRBV3-2) to TRBJ2-7, with D tentatively TRBD2 (5 bases). CDR3 length: 14 residues. The ends were cut back, 1 base at V and 2 bases at J, with 9 bases in the middle. Germline CDR1 and CDR2: LGHDT and YNNKEL (reference sequence). The CDR3 nucleotides are TGTGCCAGCAGCCAAGTTGGGAGTCCCTACGAGCAGTACTTC. Its translation is CASSQVGSPYEQYF.

Only one count was recorded for this clone. V gene TRBV4-1 combines with J gene TRBJ2-7; tentatively, D is TRBD2 (7 bases). CDR1 is MGHRA and CDR2 is YSYEKL in the germline V gene. The CDR3 is 16 amino acids. V was clipped by 1 base and J by 4 bases, with 17 bases between them. The CDR3 nucleotides are TGCGCCAGCAGCCAAGGACGACTAGGGGGGGTATACGAGCAGTACTTC. Translated: CASSQGRLGGVYEQYF.

The CDR3 loop reads CASSLSEVYEQYF. In nucleotides, the CDR3 is TGTGCCAGCAGTTTATCGGAGGTTTACGAGCAGTACTTC. This chain connects TRBV28 to TRBJ2-7, with D possibly being TRBD2 (5 bases). CDR1 is MDHEN, CDR2 SYDVKM, per germline. The V and J ends lost 1 base and 4 bases respectively, with 8 bases between them. The CDR3 consists of 13 residues. The whole variable domain, remainder taken from reference TRBV28 and TRBJ2-7, is DVKVTQSSRYLVKRTGEKVFLECVQDMDHENMFWYRQDPGLGLRLIYFSYDVKMKEKGDIPEGYSVSREKKERFSLILESASTNQTSMYLCASSLSEVYEQYFGPGTRLTVT.

This chain links TRBV2 with TRBJ2-7, with 11 bases that match TRBD2. Germline V gene sequence: CDR1 SNHLY, CDR2 FYNNEI. Unmatched junction bases numbered 6, after V lost 1 base and J lost 7 bases. The CDR3 is 15 amino acids. The CDR3 bases are TGTGCCAGCAGTGAAGGGGCTAGCGGGAGGTGGGAGCAGTACTTC. Protein sequence: CASSEGASGRWEQYF.

The chain recombines TRBV30 with TRBJ1-1, with D possibly TRBD1 on 5 matching bases. The germline gives CDR1 GTSNPN, CDR2 SVGIG (reference sequence). Deletions cut 2 bases from V and 1 base from J, with 8 bases between. This CDR3 is 13 amino acids long. CDR3 sequence (DNA): TGTGCCTGGAGTCCAGGACAGAACACTGAAGCTTTCTTT. It specifies CAWSPGQNTEAFF.